This T cell receptor beta chain was recovered during a study of T cells in Graves' hyperthyroidism and ophthalmopathy. This clonotype was detected many times. Using RNA transcripts as the source, TCR beta CDR3 regions were amplified. First-round RT-PCR with HTBI primers amplified the TCR CDR3 region. TCRdb independently ran MiXCR on the multiplex PCR reads; one entry per CDR3 protein. This table has hundreds of thousands of distinct CDR3 sequences, under 15% appearing once. Sequenced sample: blood. This sequence originates from a woman in her thirties or forties with Graves' ophthalmopathy.

The CDR3 coding sequence is TGTGCCAGCAGCTTATGGACAGGGGAAACCCAGTACTTC. This codes for CASSLWTGETQYF. This rearrangement joins TRBV11-2 to TRBJ2-5; 9 nucleotides line up with TRBD1. Trimming at V came to 2 bases and at J to 8 bases, leaving 3 bases not matched to a gene. This CDR3 spans 13 amino acids. Germline CDR1 reads SGHAT; CDR2 reads FQNNGV. Drawing the rest from reference TRBV11-2 and TRBJ2-5, the complete variable domain is EAGVAQSPRYKIIEKRQSVAFWCNPISGHATLYWYQQILGQGPKLLIQFQNNGVVDDSQLPKDRFSAERLKGVDSTLKIQPAKLEDSAVYLCASSLWTGETQYFGPGTRLLVL.